This T cell receptor (beta chain) came from a study of blood T cells in healthy people across ages. Findings and limits, study-wide: Age brought a roughly linear fall in TCR beta diversity measured per million T cells.

The use of a sample-barcoded 5' primer and a J-beta primer mix characterized a second PCR of roughly 6 to 11 cycles. Each TCR beta cDNA got a 12-nucleotide random molecular identifier. MiXCR, applied by TCRdb to the 5' RACE reads, yields one record per CDR3 protein. The profile shows about 730,000 distinct CDR3 sequences, roughly 43% of them singletons. The sample holds a few counts of this clonotype. The antigen is unknown. Trimming took 7 bases from V and 3 from J, leaving 9 bases between them. The CDR3 has 12 amino acids. Germline lookup yields CDR1 SQVTM and CDR2 ANQGSEA. The V call is TRBV29-1, the J call TRBJ1-4; weak D call: TRBD1 (6 bases). The sequencing input was blood. The sequence was obtained from a woman aged 60-75 years in good health. Here the CDR3 reads CSGDTPNEKLFF. The CDR3 region has the DNA TGCAGCGGGGACACCCCTAATGAAAAACTGTTTTTT.